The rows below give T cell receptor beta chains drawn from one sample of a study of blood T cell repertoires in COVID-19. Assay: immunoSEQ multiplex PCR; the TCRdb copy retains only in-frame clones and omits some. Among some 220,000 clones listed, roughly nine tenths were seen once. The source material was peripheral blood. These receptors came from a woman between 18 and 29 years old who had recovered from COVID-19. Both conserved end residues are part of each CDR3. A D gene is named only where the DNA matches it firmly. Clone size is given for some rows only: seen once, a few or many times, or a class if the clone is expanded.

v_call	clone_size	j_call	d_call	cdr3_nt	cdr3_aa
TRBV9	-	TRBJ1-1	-	TGTGCCAGCAGCGGGTGGGGCCCTAACACTGAAGCTTTCTTT	CASSGWGPNTEAFF
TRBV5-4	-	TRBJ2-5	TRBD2	TGTGCCAGCAGACCCGGGACTAGTGGCCAAGAGACCCAGTACTTC	CASRPGTSGQETQYF
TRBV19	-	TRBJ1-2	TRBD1	TGTGCCAGTAGCCAAAGGACAGGCCTTAACTATGGCTACACCTTC	CASSQRTGLNYGYTF
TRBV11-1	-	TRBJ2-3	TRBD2	TGTGCCAGCAGCTTAAATCCCCTAGCGGACACAGATACGCAGTATTTT	CASSLNPLADTDTQYF
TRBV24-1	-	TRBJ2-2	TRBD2	TGTGCCACCAGTGACTCACCGGGACTAGCCTGGAACACCGGGGAGCTGTTTTTT	CATSDSPGLAWNTGELFF
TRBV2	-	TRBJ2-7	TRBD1	TGTGCCACCACCCGGGACAGGAACTACGAGCAGTACTTC	CATTRDRNYEQYF
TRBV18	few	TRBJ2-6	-	TGTGCCAGCTCACCAAGGGGTGTAAAACAGGACCTCTCTGGGGCCAACGTCCTGACTTTC	CASSPRGVKQDLSGANVLTF
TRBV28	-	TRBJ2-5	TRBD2	TGTGCCAGCAGCCCTACTAGCGGGAGGGCTGGAGAGACCCAGTACTTC	CASSPTSGRAGETQYF
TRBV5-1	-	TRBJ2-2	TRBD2	TGCGCCAGCAGCTTGGTCGGTCTAGCGGGAGGGCCCGGGGAGCTGTTTTTT	CASSLVGLAGGPGELFF
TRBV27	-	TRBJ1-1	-	TGTGCCAGTCAGGGCCTTGACACTGAAGCTTTCTTT	CASQGLDTEAFF
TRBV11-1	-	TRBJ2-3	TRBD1	TGTGCCAGCACCAGGACAGGGAGCACAGATACGCAGTATTTT	CASTRTGSTDTQYF
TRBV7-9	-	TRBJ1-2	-	TGTGCCAGCAGCTTAGCTCCGGATGGCTACACCTTC	CASSLAPDGYTF
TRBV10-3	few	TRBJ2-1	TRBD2	TGTGCCATCGCGGCATCGGGAGGGCCCTACAATGAGCAGTTCTTC	CAIAASGGPYNEQFF
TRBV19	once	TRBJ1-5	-	TGTGCCAGTAGTCCTCGACTGAGTGAACCCCAGCATTTT	CASSPRLSEPQHF
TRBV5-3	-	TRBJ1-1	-	TGTGCCAGAAGCGGAGTCCTGAACACTGAAGCTTTCTTT	CARSGVLNTEAFF
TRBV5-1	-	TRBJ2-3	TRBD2	TGCGCCAGCAGCTTGGCGGAGGGCGGGAGTAGAACAGATACGCAGTATTTT	CASSLAEGGSRTDTQYF
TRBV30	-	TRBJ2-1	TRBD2	TGTGCCTGGAGTGTAAGTCGGACTAGCGGCCGCTACAATGAGCAGTTCTTC	CAWSVSRTSGRYNEQFF
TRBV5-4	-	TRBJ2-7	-	TGTGCCAGCAGCTTATCCGGAAGACTCTACGAGCAGTACTTC	CASSLSGRLYEQYF
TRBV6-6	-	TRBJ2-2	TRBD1	TGTGCCAGCAGTTACTCGGACAGGGCCGGGGAGCTGTTTTTT	CASSYSDRAGELFF
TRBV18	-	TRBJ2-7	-	TGTGCCAGCTCCCTGACCCAGCGAAACGAGCAGTACTTC	CASSLTQRNEQYF
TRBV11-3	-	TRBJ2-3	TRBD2	TGTGCCAGCAGCCAAGGACTAGTGTATACAGATACGCAGTATTTT	CASSQGLVYTDTQYF
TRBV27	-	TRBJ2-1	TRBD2	TGTGCCAGCAGTTCTCTGACTAGCGGGAGAAGTAATGAGCAGTTCTTC	CASSSLTSGRSNEQFF
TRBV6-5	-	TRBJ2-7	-	TGTGCCAGCACGCGGGCGGAGGGTACGACGCACGAGCAGTACTTC	CASTRAEGTTHEQYF
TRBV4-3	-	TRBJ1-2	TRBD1	TGCGCCAGCAGCCAAGAGGTGGGACAGGGGACCTATGGCTACACCTTC	CASSQEVGQGTYGYTF
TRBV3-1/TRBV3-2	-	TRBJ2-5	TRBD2	TGTGCCAGCAGCCAAGGTCTAGCGGGAGGGGAGGAGACCCAGTACTTC	CASSQGLAGGEETQYF
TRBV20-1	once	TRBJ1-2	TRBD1	TGCAGTGCTAGGGACAGGCCCGGCTACACCTTC	CSARDRPGYTF
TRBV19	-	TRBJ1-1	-	TGTGCCAGTAGTATAAATATCGTGACTCCGAACACTGAAGCTTTCTTT	CASSINIVTPNTEAFF
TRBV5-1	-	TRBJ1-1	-	TGCGCCAGCAGCTTGGTCAGGGATCCGGACACTGAAGCTTTCTTT	CASSLVRDPDTEAFF
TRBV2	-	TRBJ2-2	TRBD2	TGTGCCAGCAGTGTAAGCGGGAGGGCCGTTATTACCGGGGAGCTGTTTTTT	CASSVSGRAVITGELFF
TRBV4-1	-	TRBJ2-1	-	TGCGCCAGCAGCCAAGAACTTCCTCGGGACAAGACTTACAATGAGCAGTTCTTC	CASSQELPRDKTYNEQFF
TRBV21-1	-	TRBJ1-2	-	TGTGCCAGCAGCCAGAGGAGACCGAGCGCCTATGGCTACACCTTC	CASSQRRPSAYGYTF
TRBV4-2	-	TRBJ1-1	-	TGTGCCAGCAGCCAAGAATGGGGGGGGACTGAAGCTTTCTTT	CASSQEWGGTEAFF
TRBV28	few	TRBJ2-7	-	TGTGCCAGCAGTTTCGGGGCCTACGAGCAGTACTTC	CASSFGAYEQYF
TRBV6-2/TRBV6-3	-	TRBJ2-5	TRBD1	TGTGCCAGCAGTTGGATGACCTACGCTCCAGGGGGAGAGACCCAGTACTTC	CASSWMTYAPGGETQYF
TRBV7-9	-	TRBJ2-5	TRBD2	TGTGCCAGCAGCTTAGCCGGGGGGAGGGCGGAGACCCAGTACTTC	CASSLAGGRAETQYF
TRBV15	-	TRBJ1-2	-	TGTGCCACCAGCAGAGGGACAGACAACTATGGCTACACCTTC	CATSRGTDNYGYTF
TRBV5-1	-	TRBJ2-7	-	TGCGCCAGCAGCTTGGCCCAGGGATACTACGAGCAGTACTTC	CASSLAQGYYEQYF
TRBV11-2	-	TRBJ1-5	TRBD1	TGTGCCAGCAGCTTAGGCCAGGGGGCGAATCAGCCCCAGCATTTT	CASSLGQGANQPQHF